This T cell receptor (beta chain) was captured by sequencing in a study of cytomegalovirus exposure and HLA in healthy donors. The study's findings and limits: Relative to the approximately 670-donor mean, N-insertions were reportedly fewer in an Asian-associated ancestry cluster in a later analysis.

This CDR3 region has 15 residues. Germline CDR1 reads PRHDT; CDR2 reads FYEKMQ (reference sequence). V shed 1 base and J shed 2 bases, with 9 bases lying between them. Comment on this clone: Its specificity is not known.

PCR involved 60 Vbeta and 13 Jbeta primers. Here immunoSEQ multiplex PCR was the method, and the copy in TCRdb shows in-frame clones only, minus some. Its table lists about 70,000 clones. V is TRBV13 and J is TRBJ2-1; weak D call: TRBD2 (5 bases). The sequencing sample was made of PBMCs. The receptor comes from a woman aged 30 to 39 in good health and CMV-seronegative. The DNA of the CDR3 is TGTGCCAGCAGCTTAGAGGGAGTGGCCTACAATGAGCAGTTCTTC. Translated: CASSLEGVAYNEQFF. The full variable domain, in which reference TRBV13 and TRBJ2-1 provide the parts outside the CDR3, is AAGVIQSPRHLIKEKRETATLKCYPIPRHDTVYWYQQGPGQDPQFLISFYEKMQSDKGSIPDRFSAQQFSDYHSELNMSSLELGDSALYFCASSLEGVAYNEQFFGPGTRLTVL.